One sample yielded the 9 T cell receptor beta chains listed below, sequenced in a study of blood T cell repertoires in COVID-19 (TCRdb year 2020). Receptor libraries were prepared by the immunoSEQ multiplex PCR assay. The table comes from immuneACCESS by way of TCRdb, which keeps in-frame sequences with V and J called. Part of the clones is missing from these tables; in studies checked, under half for an unresolved V gene and the rest for unknown reasons. This sample gives approximately 310,000 clones in total; 70% to 90% of them show up just once. Around 2.2% of the sample is held by the ten biggest clonotypes. Sequencing used PBMCs or T cells enriched from blood (not recorded which). The receptors shown here come from a man aged 30 to 39 who had recovered from COVID-19.

The J gene is TRBJ2-6, the V gene TRBV20-1; maybe TRBD2 (6 bases). Trimming took 3 bases from V and 0 from J, leaving 12 bases between them. The CDR3 is 16 amino acids. The germline V gene encodes CDR1 DFQATT and CDR2 SNEGSKA (reference sequence). This CDR3 is CSASFGGNSGANVLTF. The CDR3 DNA is TGCAGTGCTAGTTTCGGAGGGAACTCTGGGGCCAACGTCCTGACTTTC.

In this sample, this clone turned up once. V usage is TRBV6-5 and J usage is TRBJ2-3; a possible D gene is TRBD1 (6 bases). Germline V CDR1 and CDR2: MNHEY, SVGAGI. The CDR3 runs to 15 residues. Trimming removed 7 bases at V and 2 bases at J, with 16 bases between. CDR3: CASNQGMGDTDTQYF. The CDR3 DNA reads as TGTGCCAGCAATCAGGGGATGGGGGACACAGATACGCAGTATTTT.

This clone was seen a single time. This chain joins TRBV19 and TRBJ2-7; 12 bases are shared with TRBD2. The CDR3 sequence is 15 residues long. The germline V gene has CDR1 LNHDA and CDR2 SQIVND (reference sequence). V lost 3 bases and J lost 6; bases outside the gene matches: 6. CDR3 nucleotides: TGTGCCAGTAGTATTACTAGCGGGGGGTACGGCGAGCAGTACTTC. This sequence encodes CASSITSGGYGEQYF.

This chain uses TRBV11-2 with TRBJ1-1; a weak D match, TRBD1 (5 bases). This CDR3 contains 14 residues. V was trimmed by 2 bases and J by 2 bases, leaving 9 bases between them. Germline assignment: CDR1 SGHAT and CDR2 FQNNGV. The CDR3 sequence: CASSLTDRNTEAFF. CDR3 nucleotide sequence: TGTGCCAGCAGCTTAACCGACAGAAACACTGAAGCTTTCTTT.

The chain couples TRBV14 to TRBJ1-1; perhaps TRBD1 as D (5 bases). CDR3 length equals 15 residues. V was trimmed by 4 bases and J by 1 base, leaving 13 bases between them. The V gene's germline CDR1 is SGHDN and CDR2 FVKESK. CDR3 nucleotide sequence: TGTGCCAGCAGCCGAGCCGGACACTGGAACACTGAAGCTTTCTTT. Protein sequence: CASSRAGHWNTEAFF. Filled out from reference TRBV14 and TRBJ1-1, the complete variable domain reads EAGVTQFPSHSVIEKGQTVTLRCDPISGHDNLYWYRRVMGKEIKFLLHFVKESKQDESGMPNNRFLAERTGGTYSTLKVQPAELEDSGVYFCASSRAGHWNTEAFFGQGTRLTVV.

V and J are TRBV6-5 and TRBJ2-2, with TRBD1 identical over 7 bases. CDR1 and CDR2 (germline): MNHEY, SVGAGI. This CDR3 is built from 15 residues. The V and J ends lost 6 bases and 0 bases, in that order; junction bases with no gene match: 4. The CDR3 protein is CASSRDSANTGELFF. CDR3 in DNA: TGTGCCAGCAGCCGGGACAGCGCGAACACCGGGGAGCTGTTTTTT.

The chain employs TRBV24-1 and TRBJ2-3; D may be TRBD2 (7 bases). Germline CDR1 reads KGHDR; CDR2 reads SFDVKD. This CDR3 has 17 residues. V was cut by 3 bases and J by 1 base, with 16 bases left in between. CDR3 DNA sequence: TGTGCCACCAGTGATGGGGAGGGGGTTTTTGGCACAGATACGCAGTATTTT. Translating gives CATSDGEGVFGTDTQYF.

The rearrangement links TRBV9 to TRBJ2-1; TRBD2 matches at 7 bases. Trimming at V came to 0 bases and at J to 3 bases, leaving 3 bases not matched to a gene. The CDR3 is made up of 15 amino acids. Looked up from germline, CDR1 is SGDLS and CDR2 is YYNGEE. For the CDR3, the DNA is TGTGCCAGCAGCGTAGACGGGGACTACTACAATGAGCAGTTCTTC. It translates to CASSVDGDYYNEQFF.

The V call is TRBV5-1, the J call TRBJ1-5, with 8 bases aligning to TRBD1. The CDR3 sequence is 14 residues long. Germline CDR1 reads SGHRS; CDR2 reads YFSETQ. The J segment lost 5 bases and the V segment lost 4 bases, leaving 5 bases of the junction unmatched. The CDR3 region is CASSPGGGDQPQHF. CDR3 bases: TGCGCCAGCAGCCCAGGGGGCGGAGATCAGCCCCAGCATTTT.